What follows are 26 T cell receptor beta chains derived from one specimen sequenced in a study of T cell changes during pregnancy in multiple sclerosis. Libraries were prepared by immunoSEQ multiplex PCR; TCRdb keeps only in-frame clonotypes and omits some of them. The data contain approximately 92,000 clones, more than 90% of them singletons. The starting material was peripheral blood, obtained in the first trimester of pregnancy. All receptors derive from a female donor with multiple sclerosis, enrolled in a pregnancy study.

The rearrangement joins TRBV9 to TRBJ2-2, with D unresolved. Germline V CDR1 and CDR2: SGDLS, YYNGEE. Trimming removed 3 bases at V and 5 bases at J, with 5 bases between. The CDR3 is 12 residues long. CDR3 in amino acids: CASSALTGELFF. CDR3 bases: TGTGCCAGCAGCGCTTTAACCGGGGAGCTGTTTTTT.

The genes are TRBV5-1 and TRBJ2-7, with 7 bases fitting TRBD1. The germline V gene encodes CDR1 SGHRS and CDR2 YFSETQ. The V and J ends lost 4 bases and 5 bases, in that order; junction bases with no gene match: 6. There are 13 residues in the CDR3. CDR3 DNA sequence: TGCGCCAGCAGCGGAACCACAGGGGACGAGCAGTACTTC. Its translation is CASSGTTGDEQYF.

DNA of the CDR3: TGTGCCTGGAGTGCAAGCGGGACAGGGGTAGTCTACGAGCAGTACTTC. The encoded protein is CAWSASGTGVVYEQYF. The rearrangement uses TRBV30 and TRBJ2-7; 10 nucleotides match TRBD1. Trimming removed 1 base from V and 3 bases from J; junction bases left unmatched: 9. The germline CDR1 and CDR2 sequences are GTSNPN and SVGIG (reference sequence). The CDR3 runs 16 residues.

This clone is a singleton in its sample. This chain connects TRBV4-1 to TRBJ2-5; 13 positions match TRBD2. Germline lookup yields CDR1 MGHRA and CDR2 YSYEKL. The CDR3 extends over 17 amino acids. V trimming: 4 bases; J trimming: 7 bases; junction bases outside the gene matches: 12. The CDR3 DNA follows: TGCGCCAGCAGCCGCCACGGCACTAGCGGGGGGGAGGGGACCCAGTACTTC. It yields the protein CASSRHGTSGGEGTQYF.

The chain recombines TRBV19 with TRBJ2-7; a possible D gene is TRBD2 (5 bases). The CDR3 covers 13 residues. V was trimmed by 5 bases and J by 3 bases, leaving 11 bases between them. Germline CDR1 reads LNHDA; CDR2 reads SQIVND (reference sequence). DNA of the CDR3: TGTGCCAGTAGTCCCGGGATGAACTACGAGCAGTACTTC. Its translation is CASSPGMNYEQYF.

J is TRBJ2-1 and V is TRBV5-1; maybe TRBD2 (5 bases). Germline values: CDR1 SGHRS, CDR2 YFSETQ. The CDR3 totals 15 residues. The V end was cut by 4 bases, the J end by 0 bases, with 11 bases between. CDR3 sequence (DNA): TGCGCCAGCAGCAGAACTAGTAGCTCCTACAATGAGCAGTTCTTC. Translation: CASSRTSSSYNEQFF.

This CDR3 reads CASSPSGQETQYF. CDR3 bases: TGTGCCAGCAGCCCCAGCGGCCAAGAGACCCAGTACTTC. The chain uses TRBV7-9 and TRBJ2-5; possibly TRBD2 for D (5 bases). Germline V lookup: CDR1 SEHNR, CDR2 FQNEAQ (reference sequence). The CDR3 spans 13 residues. Trimming took 5 bases from V and 1 from J, leaving 8 bases between them.

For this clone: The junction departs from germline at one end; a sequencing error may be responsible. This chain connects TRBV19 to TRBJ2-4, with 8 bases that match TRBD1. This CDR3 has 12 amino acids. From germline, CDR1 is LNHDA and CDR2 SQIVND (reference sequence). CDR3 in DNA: TGTGCCAGTAGTATAGAGGACAGGGACCTTACCTTC. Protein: CASSIEDRDLTF.

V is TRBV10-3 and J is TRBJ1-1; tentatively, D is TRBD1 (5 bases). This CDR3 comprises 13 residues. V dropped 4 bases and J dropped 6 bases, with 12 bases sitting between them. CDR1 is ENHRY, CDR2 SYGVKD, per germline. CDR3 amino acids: CAISAKGPSEAFF. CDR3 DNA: TGTGCCATCAGTGCTAAGGGGCCCTCTGAAGCTTTCTTT.

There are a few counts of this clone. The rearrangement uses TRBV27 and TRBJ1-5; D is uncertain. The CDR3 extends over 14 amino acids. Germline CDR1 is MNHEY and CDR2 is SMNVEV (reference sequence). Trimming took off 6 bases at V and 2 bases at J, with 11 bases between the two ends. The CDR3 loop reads CASRSPFGNQPQHF. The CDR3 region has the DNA TGTGCCAGCAGGAGCCCGTTCGGCAATCAGCCCCAGCATTTT.

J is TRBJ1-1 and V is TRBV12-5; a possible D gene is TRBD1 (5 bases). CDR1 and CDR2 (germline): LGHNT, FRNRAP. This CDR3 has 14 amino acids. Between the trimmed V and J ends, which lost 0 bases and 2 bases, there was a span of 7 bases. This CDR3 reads CASGLVDTNTEAFF. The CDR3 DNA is TGTGCTAGTGGTTTGGTGGACACAAACACTGAAGCTTTCTTT.

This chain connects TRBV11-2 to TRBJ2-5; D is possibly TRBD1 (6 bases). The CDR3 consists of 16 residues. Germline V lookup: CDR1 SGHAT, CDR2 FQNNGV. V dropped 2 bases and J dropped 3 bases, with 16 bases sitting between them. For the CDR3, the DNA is TGTGCCAGCAGCTTACTAACGGGACAATGGGAAGAGACCCAGTACTTC. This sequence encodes CASSLLTGQWEETQYF.

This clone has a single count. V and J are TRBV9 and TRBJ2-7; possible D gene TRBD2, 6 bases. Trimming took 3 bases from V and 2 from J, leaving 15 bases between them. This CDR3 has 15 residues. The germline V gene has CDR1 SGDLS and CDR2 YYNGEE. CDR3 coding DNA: TGTGCCAGCAGCGGGGGGGTAGGCGGGGCCTACGAGCAGTACTTC. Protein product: CASSGGVGGAYEQYF.

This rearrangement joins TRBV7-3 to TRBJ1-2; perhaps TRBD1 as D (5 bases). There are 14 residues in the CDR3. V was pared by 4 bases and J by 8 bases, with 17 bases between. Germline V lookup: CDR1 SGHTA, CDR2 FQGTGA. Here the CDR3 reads CASSSIGGEVGYTF. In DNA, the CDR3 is TGTGCCAGCAGCTCAATCGGAGGGGAAGTGGGCTACACCTTC.

The CDR3 DNA sequence: TGCGCCAGCAGCCCCCAAGGCGGGTCCTCCACAGATACGCAGTATTTT. It is translated as CASSPQGGSSTDTQYF. The V gene is TRBV4-1, the J gene TRBJ2-3; a possible D gene is TRBD2 (5 bases). This CDR3 has 16 residues. Germline-derived CDR1 and CDR2 are MGHRA and YSYEKL. V dropped 4 bases and J dropped 2 bases, with 16 bases sitting between them.

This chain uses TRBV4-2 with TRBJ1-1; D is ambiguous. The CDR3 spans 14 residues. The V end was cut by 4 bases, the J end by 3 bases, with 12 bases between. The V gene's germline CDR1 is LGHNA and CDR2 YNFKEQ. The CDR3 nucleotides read TGTGCCAGCAGCCGGGAAAGGCGGGACACTGAAGCTTTCTTT. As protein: CASSRERRDTEAFF.

The CDR3 sequence: CASSFLENEQYF. As DNA, the CDR3 is TGCGCCAGCAGCTTCCTCGAGAACGAGCAGTACTTC. The chain couples TRBV5-1 to TRBJ2-7; no definite D call. The germline CDR1 and CDR2 sequences are SGHRS and YFSETQ. This CDR3 has 12 residues. The ends were cut back, 2 bases at V and 5 bases at J, with 8 bases in the middle.

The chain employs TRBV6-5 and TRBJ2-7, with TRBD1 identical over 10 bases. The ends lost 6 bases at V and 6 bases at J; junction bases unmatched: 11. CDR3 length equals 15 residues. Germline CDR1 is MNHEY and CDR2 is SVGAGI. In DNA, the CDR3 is TGTGCCAGCAGGGATTCTAGGGACAGGGGTACCGAGCAGTACTTC. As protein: CASRDSRDRGTEQYF.

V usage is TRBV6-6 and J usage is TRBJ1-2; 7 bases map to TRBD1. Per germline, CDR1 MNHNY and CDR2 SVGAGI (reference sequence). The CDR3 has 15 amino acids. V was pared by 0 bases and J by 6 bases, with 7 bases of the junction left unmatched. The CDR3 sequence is CASSYSSGGRDGYTF. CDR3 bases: TGTGCCAGCAGTTACTCGTCAGGGGGTAGGGATGGCTACACCTTC.

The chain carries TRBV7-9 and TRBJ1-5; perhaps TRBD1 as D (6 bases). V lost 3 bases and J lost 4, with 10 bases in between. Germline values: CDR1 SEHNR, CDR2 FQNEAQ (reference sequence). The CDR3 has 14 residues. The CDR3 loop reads CASSLVGANQPQHF. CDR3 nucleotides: TGTGCCAGCAGCTTGGTGGGGGCGAATCAGCCCCAGCATTTT.

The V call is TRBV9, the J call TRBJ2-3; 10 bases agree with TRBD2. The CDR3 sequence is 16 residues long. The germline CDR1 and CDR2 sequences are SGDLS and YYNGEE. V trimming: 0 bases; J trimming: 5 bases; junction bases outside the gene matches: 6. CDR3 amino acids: CASSVDPSGSQDTQYF. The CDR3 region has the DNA TGTGCCAGCAGCGTAGATCCTAGCGGGAGTCAAGATACGCAGTATTTT. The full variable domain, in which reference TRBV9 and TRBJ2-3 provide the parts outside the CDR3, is DSGVTQTPKHLITATGQRVTLRCSPRSGDLSVYWYQQSLDQGLQFLIQYYNGEERAKGNILERFSAQQFPDLHSELNLSSLELGDSALYFCASSVDPSGSQDTQYFGPGTRLTVL.

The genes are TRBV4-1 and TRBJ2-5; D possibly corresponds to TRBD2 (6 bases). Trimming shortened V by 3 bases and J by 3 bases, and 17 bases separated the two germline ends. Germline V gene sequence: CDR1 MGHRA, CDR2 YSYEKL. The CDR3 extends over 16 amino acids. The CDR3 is CASSQGIAWGEETQYF. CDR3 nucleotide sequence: TGCGCCAGCAGCCAGGGTATAGCGTGGGGGGAAGAGACCCAGTACTTC.

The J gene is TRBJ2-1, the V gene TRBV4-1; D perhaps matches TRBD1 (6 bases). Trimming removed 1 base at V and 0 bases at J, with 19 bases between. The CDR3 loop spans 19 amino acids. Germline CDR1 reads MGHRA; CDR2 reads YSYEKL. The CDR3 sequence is CASSQVEHDRRSSYNEQFF. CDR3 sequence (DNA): TGCGCCAGCAGCCAAGTGGAGCACGACAGGAGGAGCTCCTACAATGAGCAGTTCTTC.

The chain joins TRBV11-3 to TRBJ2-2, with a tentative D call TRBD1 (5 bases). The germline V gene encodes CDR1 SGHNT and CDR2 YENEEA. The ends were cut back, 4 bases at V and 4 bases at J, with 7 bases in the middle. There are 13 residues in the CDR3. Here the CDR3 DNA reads TGTGCCAGCAGCTCCCAGGGCACCGGGGAGCTGTTTTTT. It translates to CASSSQGTGELFF.

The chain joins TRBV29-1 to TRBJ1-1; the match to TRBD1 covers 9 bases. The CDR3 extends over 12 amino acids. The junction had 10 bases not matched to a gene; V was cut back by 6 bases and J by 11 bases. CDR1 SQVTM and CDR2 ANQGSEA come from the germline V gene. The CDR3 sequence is CSVGDGTGRAFF. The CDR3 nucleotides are TGCAGCGTGGGGGACGGGACAGGGAGGGCTTTCTTT. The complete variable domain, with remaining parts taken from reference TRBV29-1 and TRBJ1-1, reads SAVISQKPSRDICQRGTSLTIQCQVDSQVTMMFWYRQQPGQSLTLIATANQGSEATYESGFVIDKFPISRPNLTFSTLTVSNMSPEDSSIYLCSVGDGTGRAFFGQGTRLTVV.

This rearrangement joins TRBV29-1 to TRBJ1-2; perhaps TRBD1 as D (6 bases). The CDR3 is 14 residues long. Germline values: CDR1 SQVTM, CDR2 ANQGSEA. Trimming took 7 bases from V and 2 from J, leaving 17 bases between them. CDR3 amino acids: CSAAEGGRNYGYTF. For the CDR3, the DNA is TGCAGCGCGGCCGAGGGGGGGAGGAACTATGGCTACACCTTC. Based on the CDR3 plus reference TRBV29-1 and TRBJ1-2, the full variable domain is SAVISQKPSRDICQRGTSLTIQCQVDSQVTMMFWYRQQPGQSLTLIATANQGSEATYESGFVIDKFPISRPNLTFSTLTVSNMSPEDSSIYLCSAAEGGRNYGYTFGSGTRLTVV.